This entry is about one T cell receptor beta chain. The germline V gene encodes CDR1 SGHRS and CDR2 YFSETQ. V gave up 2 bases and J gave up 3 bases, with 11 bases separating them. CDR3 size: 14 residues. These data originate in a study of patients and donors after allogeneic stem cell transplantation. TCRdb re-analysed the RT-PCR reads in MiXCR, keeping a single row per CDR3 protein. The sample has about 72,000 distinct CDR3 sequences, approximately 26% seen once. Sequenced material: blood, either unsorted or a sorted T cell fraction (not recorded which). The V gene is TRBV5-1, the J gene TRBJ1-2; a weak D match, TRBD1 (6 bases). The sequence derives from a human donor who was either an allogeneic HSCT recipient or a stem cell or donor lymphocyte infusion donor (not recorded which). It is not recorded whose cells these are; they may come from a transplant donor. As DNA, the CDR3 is TGCGCCAGCAGCTTTGCGGGGGGCGACTATGGCTACACCTTC. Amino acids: CASSFAGGDYGYTF.